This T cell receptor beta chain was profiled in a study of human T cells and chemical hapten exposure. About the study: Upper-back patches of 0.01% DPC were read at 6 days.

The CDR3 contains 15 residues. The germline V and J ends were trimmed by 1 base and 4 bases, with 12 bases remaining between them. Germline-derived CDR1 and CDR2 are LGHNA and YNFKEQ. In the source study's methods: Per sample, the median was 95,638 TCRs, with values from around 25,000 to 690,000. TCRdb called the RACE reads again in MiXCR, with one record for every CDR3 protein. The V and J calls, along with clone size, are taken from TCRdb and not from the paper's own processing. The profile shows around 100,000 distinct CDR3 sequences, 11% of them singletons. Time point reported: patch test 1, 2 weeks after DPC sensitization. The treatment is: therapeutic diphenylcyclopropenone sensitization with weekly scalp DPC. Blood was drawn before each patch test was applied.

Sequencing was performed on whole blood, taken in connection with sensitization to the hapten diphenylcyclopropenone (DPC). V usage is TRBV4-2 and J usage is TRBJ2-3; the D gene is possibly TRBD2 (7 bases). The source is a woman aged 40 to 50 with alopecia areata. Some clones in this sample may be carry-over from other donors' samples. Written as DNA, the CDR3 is TGTGCCAGCAGCCAAGGAGGGGGGGAGGCAGATACGCAGTATTTT. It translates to CASSQGGGEADTQYF.